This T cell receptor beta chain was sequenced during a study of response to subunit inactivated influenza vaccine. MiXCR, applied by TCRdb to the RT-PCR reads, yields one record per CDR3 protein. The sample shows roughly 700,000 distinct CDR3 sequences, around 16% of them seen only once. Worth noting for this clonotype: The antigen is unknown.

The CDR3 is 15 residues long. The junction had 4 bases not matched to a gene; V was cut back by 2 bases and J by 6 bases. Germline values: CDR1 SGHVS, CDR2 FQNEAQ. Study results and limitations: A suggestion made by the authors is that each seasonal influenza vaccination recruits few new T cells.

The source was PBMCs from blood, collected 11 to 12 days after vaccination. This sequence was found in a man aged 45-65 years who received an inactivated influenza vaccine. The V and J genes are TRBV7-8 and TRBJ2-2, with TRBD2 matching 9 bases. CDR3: CASSLIAGVAGELFF. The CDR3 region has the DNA TGTGCCAGCAGCTTAATAGCGGGGGTCGCCGGGGAGCTGTTTTTT. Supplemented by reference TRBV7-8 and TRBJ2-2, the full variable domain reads GAGVSQSPRYKVAKRGQDVALRCDPISGHVSLFWYQQALGQGPEFLTYFQNEAQLDKSGLPSDRFFAERPEGSVSTLKIQRTQQEDSAVYLCASSLIAGVAGELFFGEGSRLTVL.